The source of this T cell receptor beta chain is a study of CD8+ T cells in alopecia areata. Study-level results: Clonality exceeded that of normal scalp in lesional scalp, most notably in alopecia totalis/universalis.

This clone has a handful of counts. Its antigen is unknown. As for treatment: oral pan-JAK inhibitor, 5-10 mg twice daily. T lymphocytes (CD4+ and CD8+) were sorted from PBMCs. In each case, RNA was isolated and then reverse transcribed into cDNA as the sequencing template. Repertoires were generated with immunoSEQ multiplex PCR, while TCRdb's copy carries only in-frame clones and drops some. In the table there are about 190,000 clones, 50% to 70% of which are singletons. From germline, CDR1 is SQVTM and CDR2 ANQGSEA. The CDR3 extends over 11 amino acids. V lost 5 bases and J lost 9; bases outside the gene matches: 6.

The chain joins TRBV29-1 to TRBJ2-7; 8 bases map to TRBD1. The origin of this receptor is a human donor with alopecia areata. Sequencing was performed on CD4+ T cells sorted from blood, taken at roughly week 49, from a patient treated with tofacitinib. The CDR3 here is CSVSGTGVQYF. The CDR3 nucleotides are TGCAGCGTTTCCGGGACAGGCGTGCAGTACTTC.